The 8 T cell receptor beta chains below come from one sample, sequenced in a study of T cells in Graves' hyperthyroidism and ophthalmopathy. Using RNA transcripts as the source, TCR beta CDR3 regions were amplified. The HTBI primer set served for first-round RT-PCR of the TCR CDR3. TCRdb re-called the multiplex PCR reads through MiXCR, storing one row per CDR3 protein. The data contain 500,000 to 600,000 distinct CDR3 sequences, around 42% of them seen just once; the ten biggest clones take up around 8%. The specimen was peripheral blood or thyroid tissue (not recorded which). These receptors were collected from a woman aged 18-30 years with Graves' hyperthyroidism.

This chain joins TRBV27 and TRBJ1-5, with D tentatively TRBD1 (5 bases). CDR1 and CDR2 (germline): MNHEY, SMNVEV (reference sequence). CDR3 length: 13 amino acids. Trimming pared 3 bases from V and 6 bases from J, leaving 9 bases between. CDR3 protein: CASSLWRGQPQHF. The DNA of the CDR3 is TGTGCCAGCAGTTTGTGGAGGGGTCAGCCCCAGCATTTT.

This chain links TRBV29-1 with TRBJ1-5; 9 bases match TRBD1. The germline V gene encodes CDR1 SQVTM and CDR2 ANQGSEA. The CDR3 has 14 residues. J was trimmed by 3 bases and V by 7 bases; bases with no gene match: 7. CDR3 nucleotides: TGCAGCGCTAGACAGGGGGACCTCAATCAGCCCCAGCATTTT. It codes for CSARQGDLNQPQHF.

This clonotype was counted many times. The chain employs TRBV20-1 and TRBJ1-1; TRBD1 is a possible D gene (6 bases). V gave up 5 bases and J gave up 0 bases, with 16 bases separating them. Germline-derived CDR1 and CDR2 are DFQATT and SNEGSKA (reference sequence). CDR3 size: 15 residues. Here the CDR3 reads CSAGGLGALNTEAFF. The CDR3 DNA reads TGCAGTGCTGGGGGCCTGGGGGCCTTGAACACTGAAGCTTTCTTT.

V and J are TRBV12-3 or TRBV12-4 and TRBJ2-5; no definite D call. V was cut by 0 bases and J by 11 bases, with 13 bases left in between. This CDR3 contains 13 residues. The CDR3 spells CASSLADVDTQYF. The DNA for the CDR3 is TGTGCCAGCAGTTTAGCGGATGTAGATACGCAGTACTTC.

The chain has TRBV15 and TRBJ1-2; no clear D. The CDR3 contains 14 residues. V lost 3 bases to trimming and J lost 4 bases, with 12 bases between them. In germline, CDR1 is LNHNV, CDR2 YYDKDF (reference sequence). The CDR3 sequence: CATSSEDGSYGYTF. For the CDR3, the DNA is TGTGCCACCAGCAGTGAGGACGGGAGCTATGGCTACACCTTC.

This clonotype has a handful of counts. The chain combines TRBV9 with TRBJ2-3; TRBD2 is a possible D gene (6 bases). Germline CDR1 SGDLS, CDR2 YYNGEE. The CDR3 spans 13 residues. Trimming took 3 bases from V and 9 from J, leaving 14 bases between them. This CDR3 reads CASSDETRGTQYF. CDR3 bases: TGTGCCAGCAGCGATGAGACTAGAGGAACGCAGTATTTT.

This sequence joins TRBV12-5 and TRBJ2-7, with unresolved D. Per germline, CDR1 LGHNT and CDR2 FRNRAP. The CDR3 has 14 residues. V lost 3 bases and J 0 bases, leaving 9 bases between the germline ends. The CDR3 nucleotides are TGTGCTAGTGGTTTTGGGGTTCACTCCTACGAGCAGTACTTC. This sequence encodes CASGFGVHSYEQYF.

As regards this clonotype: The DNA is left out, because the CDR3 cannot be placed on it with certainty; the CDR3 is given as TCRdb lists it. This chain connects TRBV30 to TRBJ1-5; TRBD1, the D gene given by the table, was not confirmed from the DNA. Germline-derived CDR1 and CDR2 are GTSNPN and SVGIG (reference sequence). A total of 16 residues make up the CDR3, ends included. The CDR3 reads CACSARDRDGNQPQHF.